Many counts were recorded for the clone carrying this TCR beta chain. Its antigen remains unidentified. The data belong to a study of T cells in Graves' hyperthyroidism and ophthalmopathy. The CDR3 is 15 residues long. Germline V CDR1 and CDR2: LGHDT, YNNKEL (reference sequence). V was shortened by 3 bases and J by 2 bases, with 13 bases between the two germline ends. Study results and caveats: Onset of ophthalmopathy came a median roughly 6.5 months after the model predicted it.

Researchers amplified the TCR beta CDR3 regions from RNA transcripts. A first-round RT-PCR of the TCR CDR3 used the HTBI primer set. A single record per CDR3 protein comes from TCRdb applying MiXCR to the multiplex PCR reads. This table has hundreds of thousands of distinct CDR3 sequences, around 15% appearing once. Patients aged 18 to 65 had newly diagnosed hyperthyroidism lasting under 2 months. Investigators excluded patients with uncontrolled infection, other autoimmune disease, pregnancy or lactation. The receptor was isolated from a woman in her late teens or twenties with Graves' hyperthyroidism. The chain has TRBV3-1 and TRBJ1-2, with unresolved D. Sequencing input: blood. CDR3 loop: CASSQWTTTNYGYTF. Here the CDR3 DNA reads TGTGCCAGCAGCCAGTGGACGACCACAAACTATGGCTACACCTTC.